This is a list of T cell receptor beta chains from one sample in a study of T-cell reconstitution after alpha-beta-depleted transplantation in children. TCRdb recomputed calls from the PCR reads with MiXCR, one row per CDR3 protein. Here the sample spans over 400,000 distinct CDR3 sequences, around two fifths being singletons. The starting material was PBMCs, obtained before TCRalphabeta/CD19-depleted stem cell transplant. The receptors shown here come from a girl aged 2-15 years with aplastic anemia, due to receive a stem cell transplant. Both conserved end residues are part of each CDR3. A D gene is named only where the DNA matches it firmly. Clone size, where shown, is once, few, many, or a class for clones that have expanded.

>many|TRBV12-3/TRBV12-4|TRBJ2-3|NA
TGTGCCAGCAGTCCCCTAGGCGGGACCTCCACAGATACGCAGTATTTT
CASSPLGGTSTDTQYF
>NA|TRBV3-1|TRBJ2-5|TRBD1
TGTGCCAGCAGCCATAACAGGGGAATCCAGTACTTC
CASSHNRGIQYF
>few|TRBV20-1|TRBJ1-1|NA
TGCAGTGCTAGAAGCTTGGCGGGGAACACTGAAGCTTTCTTT
CSARSLAGNTEAFF
>few|TRBV5-5|TRBJ2-5|NA
TGTGCCAGCAGCCATACCGGGACGGAAGAGACCCAGTACTTC
CASSHTGTEETQYF
>few|TRBV29-1|TRBJ2-1|NA
TGCAGCGTTGACGGCGGGGTTTCCTACAATGAGCAGTTCTTC
CSVDGGVSYNEQFF
>NA|TRBV12-3/TRBV12-4|TRBJ2-1|TRBD2
TGTGCCAGCACCCCTGGCCGAATAGCGGGATTTACAGAGCAGTTCTTC
CASTPGRIAGFTEQFF
>NA|TRBV20-1|TRBJ1-3|TRBD1
TGCAGTGCTACGGGAGGACAGGGGTCTGGAAACACCATATATTTT
CSATGGQGSGNTIYF
>NA|TRBV7-8|TRBJ2-1|TRBD2
TGTGCCAGCAGCCCGAAGGGACTAGGTGTTTGGAATGAGCAGTTCTTC
CASSPKGLGVWNEQFF
>NA|TRBV20-1|TRBJ2-7|TRBD2
TGCAGTGCTCGCCGGGGACTAGCGGGGGCCACCGGGTCCTACGAGCAGTACTTC
CSARRGLAGATGSYEQYF
>NA|TRBV15|TRBJ2-5|NA
TGTGCCACCAGCAGAGATCTCGGGTTACAAGAGACCCAGTACTTC
CATSRDLGLQETQYF
>many|TRBV5-1|TRBJ2-1|NA
TGCGCCAGCAGCTTACAGGGAGGGTCCTACAATGAGCAGTTCTTC
CASSLQGGSYNEQFF
>NA|TRBV29-1|TRBJ2-3|NA
TGCACCGTTGATGGTGGGCGGGACGCAGATACGCAGTATTTT
CTVDGGRDADTQYF
>NA|TRBV7-2|TRBJ2-5|NA
TGTGCCAGCAGCTGGTTAAGGAGCAACCCAGAGACCCATTACTTC
CASSWLRSNPETHYF
>many|TRBV12-3/TRBV12-4|TRBJ1-1|TRBD1
TGTGCCAGCAGGGGGACAGACCCCTATTCATTT
CASRGTDPYSF
>NA|TRBV24-1|TRBJ2-1|TRBD2
TGTGCCACCAGTGATTCTACTAGCGGGAGAAGCAATGAGCAGTTCTTC
CATSDSTSGRSNEQFF
>NA|TRBV6-6|TRBJ2-1|NA
TGTGCCAGCAGAAAAAAGGGGTTCTTC
CASRKKGFF
>few|TRBV10-1|TRBJ2-5|NA
TGCGCCAGCAGTGAGGGGGCAATCGAGACCCAGTACTTC
CASSEGAIETQYF
>few|TRBV19|TRBJ1-5|TRBD1
TGTGCCAGTTCACAGGGGGCGACGGGTCAGCCCCAGCATTTT
CASSQGATGQPQHF
>NA|TRBV11-1|TRBJ2-5|TRBD2
TGTGCCAGCAGCGCGGGAAACGGACTAGTAGAGACCCAGTACTTC
CASSAGNGLVETQYF
>many|TRBV5-1|TRBJ2-3|NA
TGCGCCAGCAGCTTGGCCCCCACAGATACGCAGTATTTT
CASSLAPTDTQYF
>NA|TRBV7-9|TRBJ2-5|NA
TGTGCCAGCAGCTTCCCAGCGAATCAAGAGACCCAGTACTTC
CASSFPANQETQYF
>few|TRBV7-9|TRBJ2-1|TRBD2
TGTGCCAGCAGCTCCGGACTAGCGCAGCGGTTCTTC
CASSSGLAQRFF
>few|TRBV6-2/TRBV6-3|TRBJ2-3|TRBD2
TGTGCCAGCAGTTATGGGGGACTAGCCACAGATACGCAGTATTTT
CASSYGGLATDTQYF
>NA|TRBV19|TRBJ2-2|NA
TGTGCCAGTAGTATAGCGGGGACATACACCGGGGAGCTGTTTTTT
CASSIAGTYTGELFF
>many|TRBV6-1|TRBJ2-2|TRBD1
TGTGCCAGCAGTGATGACAGGGTTTGGAACACCGGGGAGCTGTTTTTT
CASSDDRVWNTGELFF
>NA|TRBV1|TRBJ2-5|NA
TGCACCAGCCAACAGGGGATTGAGGGCCAAGAGACCCAGTACTTC
CTSQQGIEGQETQYF
>many|TRBV14|TRBJ2-3|TRBD2
TGTGCCAGCAGCCAAGAATTGGGGCTAGCGGGAAAAGATACGCAGTATTTT
CASSQELGLAGKDTQYF